This T cell receptor beta chain was found in a study of OX40 agonist ivuxolimab in advanced cancers. Study as a whole: Patients were under 90% male with ages roughly 20 to 90, mean around 58.

As for this clone: The antigen is unknown.

Profiled with immunoSEQ multiplex PCR; TCRdb holds only in-frame clones, not every one. The table includes around 34,000 clones, 80% to 90% detected once. Overall study findings and caveats: At doses 0.1 to 3.0 mg/kg, CD4+ and CD8+ clones expanded.

This CDR3 has 18 amino acids. With V trimmed by 6 bases and J by 1 base, 12 bases remained unmatched. The germline V gene encodes CDR1 SEHNR and CDR2 FQNEAQ (reference sequence). The sequence came from an adult with an advanced solid tumor such as melanoma, head and neck, liver or kidney cancer. V and J are TRBV7-9 and TRBJ1-6; 7 nucleotides line up with TRBD1. The input for sequencing was CD4+ or CD8+ T cells sorted from blood, taken in a trial of the OX40 agonist ivuxolimab. CDR3 in DNA: TGTGCCAGCAGGGCCAAGGGAGGGGGCTCTTCCTATAATTCACCCCTCCACTTT. As protein: CASRAKGGGSSYNSPLHF.